This TCR beta chain originates from a study of long-term antiretroviral therapy in people with HIV. CDR3 length equals 15 residues. V gave up 2 bases and J gave up 2 bases; unmatched junction bases: 7. Survey-level immunoSEQ v3.0 assays were run. Libraries were prepared by immunoSEQ multiplex PCR; TCRdb keeps only in-frame clonotypes and omits some of them. The table lists some 26,000 clones, more than 85% of them singletons. With regard to this clone: Its antigen is not identified.

General observations from the study: Sampling of blood ran from 2004 to 2017, and older ART regimens were possibly in use. ART preceded a rise in diversity that nonetheless stayed lower than in transplant donor controls.

The receptor was derived from a man aged 35 to 55 with HIV. Here the sequenced sample was unsorted PBMCs, taken just over 2.6 years after starting antiretroviral therapy. The chain employs TRBV5-3 and TRBJ2-7, with 7 bases matching TRBD1. TRBV5-3 is noted as an ORF with a role that remains uncertain. CDR3 sequence (DNA): TGTGCCAGAAGCTTCAACCGGGACAGTACCTACGAGCAGTACTTC. Residues: CARSFNRDSTYEQYF.